Following are 21 T cell receptor beta chains from one sample sequenced in a study of T-cell reconstitution after alpha-beta-depleted transplantation in children. As it was prepared, the TCRbeta library received unique molecular identifiers. TCRdb itself ran the PCR reads through MiXCR, one entry per CDR3 protein. The table includes fewer than 700,000 distinct CDR3 sequences, roughly 13% detected once. This specimen was PBMCs, mostly from graft donor cells, taken 360 days after TCRalphabeta/CD19-depleted stem cell transplant. The receptor source for this set is a male patient aged 10 to 17 who had a stem cell transplant for acute myeloid leukemia, so the T cells may come from the graft donor.

The genes are TRBV7-8 and TRBJ2-7; D is possibly TRBD1 (6 bases). With 9 bases removed from V and 6 bases from J, the gap between germline ends came to 18 bases. The germline CDR1 and CDR2 sequences are SGHVS and FQNEAQ. The CDR3 is made up of 13 amino acids. This CDR3 is CASNTGSVGEQYF. The CDR3 bases are TGTGCCAGTAATACAGGGTCGGTGGGCGAGCAGTACTTC.

This clonotype was detected a few times. The chain employs TRBV12-3 or TRBV12-4 and TRBJ1-2; 12 nucleotides line up with TRBD1. This CDR3 is built from 14 residues. Trimming took 7 bases from V and 7 from J; bases not matched to a gene: 7. The CDR3 coding sequence is TGTGCCAGCACTACGGGACAGGGGGCGCGTGGCTACACCTTC. It codes for CASTTGQGARGYTF.

This clonotype was detected a few times. The rearrangement joins TRBV5-5 to TRBJ1-1, with no clear D. The V gene lost 0 bases and the J gene lost 8 bases, with 11 bases spanning the gap. CDR1 and CDR2 (germline): SGHKS, YYEKEE (reference sequence). This CDR3 contains 13 residues. CDR3 bases: TGTGCCAGCAGCTTGGTATCTACTCCCGAAGCTTTCTTT. Residues: CASSLVSTPEAFF.

The table lists this clonotype with many counts. The V gene is TRBV9, the J gene TRBJ2-1; the D is unclear. The CDR3 is 15 amino acids. CDR1 is SGDLS, CDR2 YYNGEE, per germline. Between the trimmed V and J ends, which lost 4 bases and 2 bases, there was a span of 13 bases. This CDR3 reads CASSPRATTYNEQFF. CDR3 in DNA: TGTGCCAGCAGCCCACGAGCAACGACCTACAATGAGCAGTTCTTC.

The rearrangement joins TRBV7-2 to TRBJ2-1; 14 bases align to TRBD2. The CDR3 spans 17 residues. Germline V gene data show CDR1 as SGHTA and CDR2 as FQGNSA. The V gene end was trimmed by 2 bases and the J gene end by 6 bases; junction bases not matched to a gene: 6. The CDR3 region is CASSLYWGTSGSNEQFF. The CDR3 bases are TGTGCCAGCAGCTTATATTGGGGGACTAGCGGGAGCAATGAGCAGTTCTTC.

As DNA, the CDR3 is TGTGCCAGCTCACCTGGACTAGCGGGCACCTTTACCTACGAGCAGTACTTC. Protein sequence: CASSPGLAGTFTYEQYF. The chain joins TRBV18 to TRBJ2-7; 11 positions match TRBD2. CDR1 and CDR2 from the germline V gene are KGHSH and LQKENI. Losses at the gene ends were 3 bases for V and 2 bases for J; bases not matched to a gene: 9. This CDR3 region has 17 residues. The full variable domain, rest sourced from reference TRBV18 and TRBJ2-7, is NAGVMQNPRHLVRRRGQEARLRCSPMKGHSHVYWYRQLPEEGLKFMVYLQKENIIDESGMPKERFSAEFPKEGPSILRIQQVVRGDSAAYFCASSPGLAGTFTYEQYFGPGTRLTVT.

The V call is TRBV4-2, the J call TRBJ2-5; D may match TRBD1 or TRBD2 (6 bases each). Trimming stripped 4 bases from V and 3 bases from J, with 21 bases between. Germline assignment: CDR1 LGHNA and CDR2 YNFKEQ. The CDR3 sequence is 17 residues long. The chain's CDR3 is CASSLRRGPGAKETQYF. The CDR3 region has the DNA TGTGCCAGCAGCCTCCGACGGGGGCCGGGGGCAAAAGAGACCCAGTACTTC.

The rearrangement uses TRBV14 and TRBJ2-3, with D possibly matching TRBD1 (6 bases). CDR3 length: 16 amino acids. The V and J ends lost 0 bases and 5 bases respectively, with 15 bases between them. Germline V CDR1 and CDR2: SGHDN, FVKESK. The CDR3 coding sequence is TGTGCCAGCAGCCAAGATTTTAACAGGGCTATAGATACGCAGTATTTT. Translation gives CASSQDFNRAIDTQYF.

This clonotype was recorded at least ten times. This sequence joins TRBV4-3 and TRBJ2-5, with 7 bases matching TRBD2. V dropped 3 bases and J dropped 1; count of bases not matched to a gene: 8. The CDR3 loop spans 16 amino acids. Germline lookup yields CDR1 LGHNA and CDR2 YSLEER. The CDR3 DNA is TGCGCCAGCAGCCACGCTCCCGGGACTATCCAAGAGACCCAGTACTTC. It translates to CASSHAPGTIQETQYF.

A note on this clonotype: A junction boundary mismatches the germline segment, possibly from a read error. V is TRBV23-1 and J is TRBJ2-7, with D perhaps matching TRBD1 (6 bases). TRBV23-1 is treated as an ORF (open reading frame) with a function not yet certain. The CDR3 spans 12 residues. CDR3 in DNA: TGCGCCAGCAGTCGCGACCGGGACAAGGAGAACTTC. This codes for CASSRDRDKENF.

Only a few counts were recorded for this clonotype. This rearrangement joins TRBV18 to TRBJ2-7; 7 nucleotides match TRBD1. V shed 5 bases, J shed 3 bases, and the junction held 13 bases outside the gene matches. CDR1 is KGHSH and CDR2 is LQKENI in the germline V gene. This CDR3 has 16 residues. This CDR3 reads CASSLLDRDALYEQYF. CDR3 nucleotide sequence: TGTGCCAGCTCATTACTAGACAGGGATGCACTCTACGAGCAGTACTTC.

This clonotype has just a few counts. The gene calls are TRBV5-1 and TRBJ2-3; D may be TRBD2 (6 bases). Germline V gene sequence: CDR1 SGHRS, CDR2 YFSETQ. V was trimmed by 0 bases and J by 6 bases, leaving 11 bases between them. This CDR3 has 14 residues. The CDR3 spells CASSLDGRRDTQYF. The CDR3 nucleotides are TGCGCCAGCAGCTTGGATGGGAGGAGGGATACGCAGTATTTT.

The rearrangement uses TRBV20-1 and TRBJ2-3; D unclear. CDR3 size: 14 residues. Trimming removed 1 base at V and 0 bases at J, with 8 bases between. Germline CDR1 DFQATT, CDR2 SNEGSKA (reference sequence). The CDR3 region has the DNA TGCAGTGCTAGAGCCGAGACAAGCACAGATACGCAGTATTTT. Protein sequence: CSARAETSTDTQYF.

The sample holds a few counts of this clonotype. The chain has TRBV7-3 and TRBJ2-3; a possible D gene is TRBD2 (6 bases). This CDR3 region has 15 residues. V gave up 4 bases and J gave up 0 bases, with 11 bases separating them. Per germline, CDR1 SGHTA and CDR2 FQGTGA. As DNA, the CDR3 is TGTGCCAGCAGCTCCTTAGCGGTGAGCACAGATACGCAGTATTTT. Its translation: CASSSLAVSTDTQYF.

CDR3 DNA: TGCAGTGCTAGAGTTTTCCCCACAAATCGACTAGCGGGGCACACAGATACGCAGTATTTT. It yields the protein CSARVFPTNRLAGHTDTQYF. The chain carries TRBV20-1 and TRBJ2-3, with TRBD2 identical over 11 bases. With 1 base clipped from V and 2 bases from J, the junction kept 17 bases outside the gene matches. CDR3 size: 20 residues. Germline V CDR1 and CDR2: DFQATT, SNEGSKA (reference sequence).

This clonotype was seen a few times. The rearrangement links TRBV9 to TRBJ1-1; D ambiguous. CDR1 is SGDLS, CDR2 YYNGEE, per germline. The germline V and J ends were trimmed by 4 bases and 5 bases, with 15 bases remaining between them. There are 14 residues in the CDR3. The CDR3 sequence is CASSPLIAETEAFF. CDR3 DNA sequence: TGTGCCAGCAGCCCTCTTATTGCTGAAACTGAAGCTTTCTTT.

The rearrangement joins TRBV11-1 to TRBJ2-2; TRBD1 agrees at 12 bases. The CDR3 is 20 residues long. Trimming took 5 bases from V and 2 from J; bases not matched to a gene: 15. Germline loops: CDR1 SGHAT, CDR2 FQDESV (reference sequence). The CDR3, as DNA: TGTGCCAGCAGCCGAATCCCGGGACAGGGGGCTGACTTTAACACCGGGGAGCTGTTTTTT. Translating it yields CASSRIPGQGADFNTGELFF.

The CDR3 nucleotides read TGCAGCGTTGCCCTTAAGGGGCCTAGGTACGCGAACACCGGGGAGCTGTTTTTT. It yields the protein CSVALKGPRYANTGELFF. The rearrangement links TRBV29-1 to TRBJ2-2; D is possibly TRBD1 (5 bases). The CDR3 runs to 18 residues. V shed 4 bases and J shed 0 bases, with 21 bases lying between them. From germline, CDR1 is SQVTM and CDR2 ANQGSEA.

This clonotype has a count of ten or more. This chain's CDR3 is CASSLQGTILYNEQFF. The CDR3 coding sequence is TGTGCCAGCAGTTTACAGGGGACGATCTTATACAATGAGCAGTTCTTC. The chain joins TRBV28 to TRBJ2-1; D may be TRBD1 (6 bases). The V end was cut by 2 bases, the J end by 4 bases, with 15 bases between. The germline V gene encodes CDR1 MDHEN and CDR2 SYDVKM. This CDR3 is 16 amino acids long.

The DNA of the CDR3 is TGTGCCAGCAGCCAAGATGTCATCGGCAGGGGAGGCTATGGCTACACCTTC. Encoded protein: CASSQDVIGRGGYGYTF. The rearrangement links TRBV14 to TRBJ1-2; possible D gene TRBD1, 6 bases. CDR3 size: 17 residues. Deletions cut 0 bases from V and 4 bases from J, with 18 bases between. CDR1 is SGHDN, CDR2 FVKESK, per germline. Full variable domain (rest looked up from reference TRBV14 and TRBJ1-2): EAGVTQFPSHSVIEKGQTVTLRCDPISGHDNLYWYRRVMGKEIKFLLHFVKESKQDESGMPNNRFLAERTGGTYSTLKVQPAELEDSGVYFCASSQDVIGRGGYGYTFGSGTRLTVV.

The table lists this clonotype with many counts. This chain uses TRBV9 with TRBJ2-7; 12 bases agree with TRBD2. V lost 4 bases to trimming and J lost 1 base; unmatched junction nucleotides: 6. CDR1 and CDR2 (germline): SGDLS, YYNGEE. CDR3 length equals 16 residues. CDR3 in DNA: TGTGCCAGCAGCCCGACTAGCGGGAGTGTATCCTACGAGCAGTACTTC. Encoded protein: CASSPTSGSVSYEQYF.